The 32 T cell receptor beta chains reported below all come from one sample, sequenced in a study of blood T cell repertoires in COVID-19. Clones were read by immunoSEQ multiplex PCR, and TCRdb kept only the in-frame ones, dropping some. The data contain 62,000 or so clones, 80% to 90% of them singletons. Material for sequencing was peripheral blood. The receptors stem from a man in his fifties or sixties with acute or convalescent COVID-19.

This clone has only a few counts. V gene TRBV27 combines with J gene TRBJ1-6; TRBD1 agrees at 11 bases. V gave up 2 bases and J gave up 16 bases; unmatched junction bases: 7. Germline lookup yields CDR1 MNHEY and CDR2 SMNVEV (reference sequence). The CDR3 runs 14 residues. CDR3 nucleotides: TGTGCCAGCAGTTTAGAGGGGGACAGGGGGAGTCTCCACTTT. Residues: CASSLEGDRGSLHF.

This chain uses TRBV25-1 with TRBJ1-4, with unresolved D. Trimming cost V 8 bases and J 4 bases, with 8 bases left between them. The CDR3 has 12 amino acids. The germline V gene encodes CDR1 MGHDK and CDR2 SYGVNS. For the CDR3, the DNA is TGTGCCAGCGGACTGATTAATGAAAAACTGTTTTTT. Translated, it gives CASGLINEKLFF.

The rearrangement uses TRBV4-3 and TRBJ1-3, with D possibly being TRBD1 (5 bases). The CDR3 spans 17 residues. Trimming pared 0 bases from V and 0 bases from J, leaving 12 bases between. The V gene's germline CDR1 is LGHNA and CDR2 YSLEER. In nucleotides, the CDR3 is TGCGCCAGCAGCCAAGATCGAGGGACTACCTCTGGAAACACCATATATTTT. This gives the protein CASSQDRGTTSGNTIYF.

The rearrangement joins TRBV7-9 to TRBJ2-1, with D possibly being TRBD2 (5 bases). This CDR3 is built from 11 residues. Looked up from germline, CDR1 is SEHNR and CDR2 is FQNEAQ (reference sequence). The V end lost 7 bases, the J end lost 13 bases, and 14 bases lay between the germline ends. CDR3 nucleotide sequence: TGTGCCAGCAACCTTGGGGAGACCCAGTTCTTC. Amino acids: CASNLGETQFF.

This clone occurred once. The chain uses TRBV30 and TRBJ2-5, with 7 bases matching TRBD2. CDR1 and CDR2 from the germline V gene are GTSNPN and SVGIG (reference sequence). Trimming cost V 5 bases and J 4 bases; bases outside gene matches: 10. There are 14 residues in the CDR3. CDR3 amino acids: CAWFKAGNRETQYF. CDR3 DNA sequence: TGTGCCTGGTTCAAAGCGGGGAACAGAGAGACCCAGTACTTC.

This chain uses TRBV10-2 with TRBJ1-6; D is unresolved. The V gene's germline CDR1 is WSHSY and CDR2 SAAADI. Trimming took off 1 base at V and 7 bases at J, with 8 bases between the two ends. CDR3 length: 14 residues. In nucleotides, the CDR3 is TGCGCCAGCAGTGAGTTGTCAGAAAATTCACCCCTCCACTTT. It codes for CASSELSENSPLHF.

The rearrangement joins TRBV19 to TRBJ2-5; tentatively, D is TRBD1 (6 bases). Trimming left V 2 bases short and J 5 bases short, with 18 bases between. The germline CDR1 and CDR2 sequences are LNHDA and SQIVND (reference sequence). This CDR3 has 16 amino acids. The CDR3 nucleotides are TGTGCCAGTAGTATATTGGGGGCGCATGAAGGGGAGACCCAGTACTTC. Protein: CASSILGAHEGETQYF. The whole variable domain, filled in from reference TRBV19 and TRBJ2-5, reads DGGITQSPKYLFRKEGQNVTLSCEQNLNHDAMYWYRQDPGQGLRLIYYSQIVNDFQKGDIAEGYSVSREKKESFPLTVTSAQKNPTAFYLCASSILGAHEGETQYFGPGTRLLVL.

This chain joins TRBV29-1 and TRBJ2-3; D ambiguous. CDR1 and CDR2 (germline): SQVTM, ANQGSEA. The CDR3 is made up of 12 amino acids. V was trimmed by 3 bases and J by 3 bases, leaving 7 bases between them. CDR3 DNA sequence: TGCAGCGTTGATCAAGCAACAGATACGCAGTATTTT. It specifies CSVDQATDTQYF.

In this sample, this clone turned up once. This chain joins TRBV7-9 and TRBJ1-3; no definite D call. This CDR3 spans 12 amino acids. Germline V CDR1 and CDR2: SEHNR, FQNEAQ (reference sequence). V was trimmed by 5 bases and J by 2 bases, leaving 4 bases between them. CDR3 residues: CASSEAGNTIYF. In DNA, the CDR3 is TGTGCCAGCAGCGAGGCTGGAAACACCATATATTTT.

This chain connects TRBV2 to TRBJ2-1; tentative D call: TRBD1 (5 bases). CDR3 length: 14 amino acids. The V end lost 6 bases, the J end lost 8 bases, and 17 bases lay between the germline ends. Per germline, CDR1 SNHLY and CDR2 FYNNEI. The CDR3 spells CASRGRLGIDEQFF. CDR3 in DNA: TGTGCCAGCAGGGGGCGGCTTGGTATCGATGAGCAGTTCTTC.

V gene TRBV21-1 combines with J gene TRBJ2-3; the DNA was not compared with TRBD2, the D call given in the table. TRBV21-1 is marked as a pseudogene. The CDR3 runs to 14 residues. CDR3 nucleotide sequence: TGTGCCAGCAGCAGCCGGGAGGCCACAGATACGCAGTATTTT. It codes for CASSSREATDTQYF.

The chain couples TRBV27 to TRBJ2-1; the D is unclear. Germline CDR1 and CDR2: MNHEY and SMNVEV (reference sequence). The V gene lost 6 bases and the J gene lost 4 bases, with 10 bases spanning the gap. The CDR3 covers 13 residues. Here the CDR3 reads CASRGASYNEQFF. In DNA, the CDR3 is TGTGCCAGCAGGGGCGCGTCTTACAATGAGCAGTTCTTC.

J is TRBJ2-5 and V is TRBV7-2, with a possible D match to TRBD2 (6 bases). The CDR3 is made up of 17 amino acids. The V end was cut by 1 base, the J end by 7 bases, with 22 bases between. Germline values: CDR1 SGHTA, CDR2 FQGNSA. The CDR3 reads CASSLGPRGLGSGTQYF. In DNA form, the CDR3 reads TGTGCCAGCAGCTTAGGGCCGCGGGGCCTGGGGAGCGGGACCCAGTACTTC.

This rearrangement joins TRBV6-6 to TRBJ2-5, with a weak D call TRBD1 (6 bases). This CDR3 region has 14 residues. Germline CDR1 is MNHNY and CDR2 is SVGAGI (reference sequence). V lost 6 bases and J lost 4, with 15 bases in between. The CDR3 is CASRGSQGRETQYF. DNA of the CDR3: TGTGCCAGCAGGGGGTCCCAGGGGAGAGAGACCCAGTACTTC.

The rearrangement uses TRBV24-1 and TRBJ1-1; a weak D match, TRBD1 (6 bases). This CDR3 has 13 residues. Trimming left V 7 bases short and J 3 bases short, with 11 bases between. CDR1 is KGHDR and CDR2 is SFDVKD in the germline V gene. In DNA form, the CDR3 reads TGTGCCACCAGCTTGACAGGCGACACTGAAGCTTTCTTT. It codes for CATSLTGDTEAFF.

The rearrangement links TRBV7-6 to TRBJ2-1; 9 bases fit TRBD1. The CDR3 is 18 residues long. The J segment lost 7 bases and the V segment lost 4 bases, leaving 17 bases of the junction unmatched. Per the germline V gene, CDR1 is SGHVS and CDR2 is FNYEAQ. CDR3 DNA sequence: TGTGCCAGCAGCTCAAATAGCCCCGGGACAGGGCTGCAAAATGAGCAGTTCTTC. Amino acids: CASSSNSPGTGLQNEQFF.

The chain uses TRBV28 and TRBJ2-1; TRBD2 matches at 8 bases. Trimming cost V 5 bases and J 0 bases; bases outside gene matches: 6. The germline gives CDR1 MDHEN, CDR2 SYDVKM. CDR3 length: 16 amino acids. In nucleotides, the CDR3 is TGTGCCAGCAGTCCGCTAGCGGGTAGCTCCTACAATGAGCAGTTCTTC. Translated: CASSPLAGSSYNEQFF.

V usage is TRBV27 and J usage is TRBJ2-7; TRBD2 matches 11 bases. This CDR3 has 14 amino acids. With 6 bases clipped from V and 4 bases from J, the junction kept 5 bases outside the gene matches. Germline V lookup: CDR1 MNHEY, CDR2 SMNVEV (reference sequence). The CDR3 DNA sequence: TGTGCCAGCAGCCGAGGGACTAGCGGATACGAGCAGTACGTC. Protein sequence: CASSRGTSGYEQYV.

The chain is built from TRBV2 and TRBJ2-1; TRBD2 agrees at 9 bases. Germline CDR1 reads SNHLY; CDR2 reads FYNNEI. The CDR3 sequence is 15 residues long. The V gene end was trimmed by 6 bases and the J gene end by 3 bases; junction bases not matched to a gene: 6. This CDR3 is CASRARLADYNEQFF. DNA of the CDR3: TGTGCCAGCAGAGCGAGACTAGCGGACTACAATGAGCAGTTCTTC.

Only one count was recorded for this clone. This chain links TRBV6-6 with TRBJ2-7, with a possible D match to TRBD1 (5 bases). CDR1 and CDR2 from the germline V gene are MNHNY and SVGAGI (reference sequence). Trimming took 6 bases from V and 0 from J, leaving 12 bases between them. The CDR3 runs 14 residues. The CDR3 region has the DNA TGTGCCAGCAGGCCGTCAGACAGCTCCTACGAGCAGTACGTC. Translating gives CASRPSDSSYEQYV.

In this sample, this clone turned up a few times. The chain uses TRBV28 and TRBJ1-5; D is perhaps TRBD1 (6 bases). This CDR3 has 13 residues. V was trimmed by 7 bases and J by 9 bases, leaving 16 bases between them. Germline V gene lookup returns CDR1 MDHEN and CDR2 SYDVKM. The CDR3 DNA sequence: TGTGCCAGCATCTCCGGGGGGGCGCGGCCCCAGCATTTT. Translation gives CASISGGARPQHF. The full variable domain, its missing parts supplied by reference TRBV28 and TRBJ1-5, is DVKVTQSSRYLVKRTGEKVFLECVQDMDHENMFWYRQDPGLGLRLIYFSYDVKMKEKGDIPEGYSVSREKKERFSLILESASTNQTSMYLCASISGGARPQHFGDGTRLSIL.

J is TRBJ1-2 and V is TRBV27; TRBD1 matches at 8 bases. V shed 6 bases, J shed 2 bases, and the junction held 11 bases outside the gene matches. The length of the CDR3 is 16 residues. From germline, CDR1 is MNHEY and CDR2 SMNVEV (reference sequence). CDR3 DNA: TGTGCCAGCAGCCCCGGACAGGGCCGAATGAACTATGGCTACACCTTC. Its translation is CASSPGQGRMNYGYTF.

This chain connects TRBV10-3 to TRBJ1-1; 10 positions match TRBD1. The CDR3 contains 14 residues. The V and J ends lost 4 bases and 3 bases, in that order; junction bases with no gene match: 2. Germline CDR1 ENHRY, CDR2 SYGVKD. CDR3 sequence: CAISGTGGDTEAFF. The CDR3 DNA sequence: TGTGCCATCAGTGGGACAGGGGGAGACACTGAAGCTTTCTTT.

The J gene is TRBJ2-3, the V gene TRBV11-3, with 8 positions matching TRBD2. Trimming removed 3 bases from V and 4 bases from J; junction bases left unmatched: 6. The CDR3 contains 15 residues. CDR1 SGHNT and CDR2 YENEEA come from the germline V gene. This CDR3 is CASSLTSGSSDTQYF. CDR3 DNA: TGTGCCAGCAGCTTGACAAGCGGGAGTTCAGATACGCAGTATTTT.

The chain uses TRBV12-1 and TRBJ1-2; the table names TRBD1, a call not compared with the DNA. TRBV12-1 is an annotated pseudogene. The length of the CDR3 is 14 residues. Written as DNA, the CDR3 is TGTGCCAGCAGCTCCCAGCAGGGGGCGGGCGGCTACACCTTC. Its protein product is CASSSQQGAGGYTF.

The J gene is TRBJ1-5, the V gene TRBV19, with 12 positions matching TRBD1. CDR3 length: 15 residues. V lost 5 bases, J lost 4 bases, and 3 bases stayed unmatched. Germline loops: CDR1 LNHDA, CDR2 SQIVND (reference sequence). The CDR3: CASSRDRGRNQPQHF. The DNA for the CDR3 is TGTGCCAGTAGTCGGGACAGGGGGCGAAATCAGCCCCAGCATTTT. The full variable domain, with the rest looked up from reference TRBV19 and TRBJ1-5, is DGGITQSPKYLFRKEGQNVTLSCEQNLNHDAMYWYRQDPGQGLRLIYYSQIVNDFQKGDIAEGYSVSREKKESFPLTVTSAQKNPTAFYLCASSRDRGRNQPQHFGDGTRLSIL.

The chain is built from TRBV6-5 and TRBJ1-5; tentatively, D is TRBD1 (6 bases). V gave up 4 bases and J gave up 0 bases, with 10 bases separating them. The germline V gene encodes CDR1 MNHEY and CDR2 SVGAGI. The CDR3 spans 15 residues. CDR3 sequence reads: CASSSLGGSNQPQHF. The CDR3 coding sequence is TGTGCCAGCAGTTCCCTAGGGGGTAGCAATCAGCCCCAGCATTTT.

The CDR3 protein is CASSPTSPYNEQFF. The CDR3 coding sequence is TGTGCCAGCAGTCCTACGTCCCCCTACAATGAGCAGTTCTTC. V gene TRBV25-1 combines with J gene TRBJ2-1; no firm D call. Trimming left V 5 bases short and J 2 bases short, with 10 bases between. The length of the CDR3 is 14 residues. CDR1 and CDR2 (germline): MGHDK, SYGVNS.

The chain combines TRBV20-1 with TRBJ1-2, with 7 bases fitting TRBD1. The CDR3 covers 13 residues. V shed 3 bases and J 4 bases; nucleotides not matched to a gene: 5. Germline CDR1 is DFQATT and CDR2 is SNEGSKA (reference sequence). CDR3 amino acids: CSASEAGGYGYTF. CDR3 DNA: TGCAGTGCTAGTGAGGCAGGGGGCTATGGCTACACCTTC.

This rearrangement joins TRBV18 to TRBJ2-7; 12 bases map to TRBD2. This CDR3 contains 17 residues. The ends lost 6 bases at V and 5 bases at J; junction bases unmatched: 14. Germline V CDR1 and CDR2: KGHSH, LQKENI. CDR3 residues: CASSPLLAGGPMDEQYF. CDR3 in DNA: TGTGCCAGCTCGCCGTTACTAGCGGGAGGCCCTATGGACGAGCAGTACTTC.

The J gene is TRBJ1-1, the V gene TRBV11-2; 7 nucleotides agree with TRBD1. The CDR3 covers 13 residues. V trimming: 4 bases; J trimming: 1 base; junction bases outside the gene matches: 0. Germline V lookup: CDR1 SGHAT, CDR2 FQNNGV. CDR3 sequence: CASSWDRNTEAFF. The CDR3 region has the DNA TGTGCCAGCAGCTGGGACAGGAACACTGAAGCTTTCTTT.

The genes are TRBV19 and TRBJ1-1; TRBD1 agrees at 7 bases. Germline assignment: CDR1 LNHDA and CDR2 SQIVND (reference sequence). This CDR3 region has 15 residues. The junction had 1 base not matched to a gene; V was cut back by 0 bases and J by 0 bases. The chain's CDR3 is CASSIDGTVNTEAFF. In DNA, the CDR3 is TGTGCCAGTAGTATAGATGGGACAGTGAACACTGAAGCTTTCTTT.